This entry is about one T cell receptor beta chain. Its specificity is unknown. This entry comes from a study of blood T cells in healthy people across ages. CDR3 size: 17 residues. Looked up from germline, CDR1 is SGHRS and CDR2 is YFSETQ. The V and J ends lost 3 bases and 6 bases, in that order; junction bases with no gene match: 11. The authors ran a second PCR of roughly 6 to 11 cycles using a sample-barcoded 5' primer and a J-beta primer mix. TCRdb processed the 5' RACE reads anew with MiXCR; each CDR3 protein has one entry. The sample includes 450,000 to 700,000 distinct CDR3 sequences, 27% of them seen just once. Findings of the study overall: Without sorted subsets, naive and antigen-experienced compartments could not be conclusively compared.

This rearrangement joins TRBV5-1 to TRBJ2-3; 12 bases are shared with TRBD2. This receptor was taken from a woman between 65 and 79 years old in good health. The sample consisted of blood. CDR3 loop: CASSYLPLAGGSDTQYF. The CDR3 nucleotides read TGCGCCAGCAGCTACCTACCACTAGCGGGGGGTAGTGATACGCAGTATTTT.